This T cell receptor beta chain came from a study of T cells in tuberculosis. Overall study: IGRA-negative adolescents, IGRA-positive adolescents with latent tuberculosis and adults with active tuberculosis formed this South African cohort. Regarding the study as a whole: Smaller alpha distances in active tuberculosis partly reflected shorter CDR3-alpha lengths.

Per germline, CDR1 GTSNPN and CDR2 SVGIG (reference sequence). This CDR3 is 14 amino acids long. Trimming pared 2 bases from V and 6 bases from J, leaving 13 bases between. In the case of this clone: No antigen is known for it.

The repertoire was sequenced with immunoSEQ multiplex PCR; TCRdb's copy has only in-frame clones and lacks some. The top ten hold more than 6.5% of the sample, which has some 30,000 clones, about nine tenths seen once. Material for sequencing was PBMCs. The sequence was collected from a donor between 10 and 29 years old with latent tuberculosis or without tuberculosis infection. Some clones in this sample may be carry-over from other donors' samples. This chain joins TRBV30 and TRBJ2-2; TRBD1 might be the D (5 bases). CDR3 sequence: CAWSKFSGPGELFF. Written as DNA, the CDR3 is TGTGCCTGGAGTAAATTCTCAGGGCCCGGGGAGCTGTTTTTT.